One and the same sample provided the 29 T cell receptor beta chains below, sequenced in a study of blood T cell repertoires in COVID-19 (dated by TCRdb to the early 2020s). The library was made by the immunoSEQ multiplex PCR assay. TCRdb stores this immuneACCESS table with in-frame sequences only. Part of the clones is absent; in the studies checked, under half of the shortfall reflects unresolved V genes, and no reason is known for the rest. The sample table contains around 190,000 clones; only one count was recorded for around 79% of them. The top ten clonotypes cover roughly 5.7% of the sample. Specimen: peripheral blood. The receptor source for this set is a woman aged 35 to 49 with COVID-19, enrolled during active disease.

The chain joins TRBV2 to TRBJ1-2, with 8 positions matching TRBD1. Germline CDR1 and CDR2: SNHLY and FYNNEI. With 6 bases clipped from V and 1 base from J, the junction kept 13 bases outside the gene matches. This CDR3 contains 17 residues. This CDR3 reads CASSAAGGIRNNYGYTF. The DNA of the CDR3 is TGTGCCAGCAGCGCCGCAGGGGGCATACGAAATAACTATGGCTACACCTTC.

The genes are TRBV2 and TRBJ2-1; the match to TRBD2 covers 12 bases. The V gene's germline CDR1 is SNHLY and CDR2 FYNNEI. J gave up 6 bases and V 0 bases, and 18 bases lay outside the gene matches. The CDR3 sequence is 21 residues long. CDR3 protein: CASSEARASGGALKRVNEQFF. As DNA, the CDR3 is TGTGCCAGCAGTGAAGCAAGGGCTAGCGGGGGGGCCCTAAAACGTGTCAATGAGCAGTTCTTC.

The chain couples TRBV5-1 to TRBJ1-5; possible D gene TRBD1, 5 bases. The CDR3 totals 14 residues. The V gene lost 4 bases and the J gene lost 4 bases, with 12 bases spanning the gap. Per germline, CDR1 SGHRS and CDR2 YFSETQ. The CDR3 DNA sequence: TGCGCCAGCAGCCTAGGGGTCTCTAATCAGCCCCAGCATTTT. This sequence encodes CASSLGVSNQPQHF.

This chain uses TRBV18 with TRBJ2-7; 9 nucleotides match TRBD1. With V trimmed by 4 bases and J by 5 bases, 12 bases remained unmatched. Looked up from germline, CDR1 is KGHSH and CDR2 is LQKENI. CDR3 length equals 16 residues. The CDR3 reads CASSLYSGTGFNEQYF. CDR3 coding DNA: TGTGCCAGCTCACTCTATTCCGGGACAGGGTTTAACGAGCAGTACTTC.

This chain joins TRBV3-1 (or the pseudogene TRBV3-2) and TRBJ1-2; 7 bases fit TRBD1. Germline CDR1 reads LGHDT; CDR2 reads YNNKEL (reference sequence). The CDR3 consists of 14 residues. Trimming took 4 bases from V and 8 from J; bases not matched to a gene: 10. In nucleotides, the CDR3 is TGTGCCAGCAGCCTAAGGACAGGAGCGGAGGGCTACACCTTC. Its protein is CASSLRTGAEGYTF.

The genes are TRBV6-5 and TRBJ1-4, with TRBD1 matching over 9 bases. Germline-derived CDR1 and CDR2 are MNHEY and SVGAGI. J gave up 6 bases and V 8 bases, and 7 bases lay outside the gene matches. The CDR3 runs 14 residues. Written as DNA, the CDR3 is TGTGCCAGCGGATCGGGACAGGGTGATGAAAAACTGTTTTTT. It codes for CASGSGQGDEKLFF.

The chain uses TRBV7-2 and TRBJ1-5; D is possibly TRBD1 (5 bases). Germline V gives CDR1 SGHTA, CDR2 FQGNSA. The CDR3 is 13 amino acids. The ends were cut back, 8 bases at V and 6 bases at J, with 14 bases in the middle. The CDR3 nucleotides are TGTGCCAGCTCCCGGGGGGAGGGTCAGCCCCAGCATTTT. Amino acids: CASSRGEGQPQHF.

The chain recombines TRBV25-1 with TRBJ1-1, with TRBD1 matching over 8 bases. Germline V gene lookup returns CDR1 MGHDK and CDR2 SYGVNS. Losses at the gene ends were 8 bases for V and 0 bases for J; bases not matched to a gene: 8. The CDR3 contains 15 residues. CDR3 loop: CASDGTGHMNTEAFF. The CDR3 nucleotides read TGTGCCAGCGATGGGACAGGCCACATGAACACTGAAGCTTTCTTT. The whole variable domain, remainder taken from reference TRBV25-1 and TRBJ1-1, is EADIYQTPRYLVIGTGKKITLECSQTMGHDKMYWYQQDPGMELHLIHYSYGVNSTEKGDLSSESTVSRIRTEHFPLTLESARPSHTSQYLCASDGTGHMNTEAFFGQGTRLTVV.

V gene TRBV5-1 combines with J gene TRBJ1-4, with D possibly matching TRBD1 (5 bases). The CDR3 loop spans 15 amino acids. From germline, CDR1 is SGHRS and CDR2 YFSETQ. The V end lost 2 bases, the J end lost 0 bases, and 8 bases lay between the germline ends. CDR3 nucleotide sequence: TGCGCCAGCAGCTTCCGGGGGGCAACTAATGAAAAACTGTTTTTT. It translates to CASSFRGATNEKLFF.

In this sample, this clone turned up a few times. The V and J genes are TRBV9 and TRBJ2-2; 11 bases fit TRBD1. V shed 3 bases and J 5 bases; nucleotides not matched to a gene: 3. Per the germline V gene, CDR1 is SGDLS and CDR2 is YYNGEE. The CDR3 is 15 amino acids. The DNA of the CDR3 is TGTGCCAGCAGCGCGGGACAGGGGGTGACCGGGGAGCTGTTTTTT. As protein: CASSAGQGVTGELFF. The entire variable domain, with the rest obtained from reference TRBV9 and TRBJ2-2, is as follows: DSGVTQTPKHLITATGQRVTLRCSPRSGDLSVYWYQQSLDQGLQFLIQYYNGEERAKGNILERFSAQQFPDLHSELNLSSLELGDSALYFCASSAGQGVTGELFFGEGSRLTVL.

The genes are TRBV19 and TRBJ2-1; D may be TRBD2 (6 bases). The CDR3 totals 13 residues. V lost 5 bases and J 7 bases, leaving 12 bases between the germline ends. Germline-derived CDR1 and CDR2 are LNHDA and SQIVND (reference sequence). The CDR3, as DNA: TGTGCCAGTAGTGCGGGACTGCTAAATGAGCAGTTCTTC. Its translation: CASSAGLLNEQFF.

V gene TRBV5-1 combines with J gene TRBJ2-3; the D is unclear. The CDR3 has 13 amino acids. The V gene's germline CDR1 is SGHRS and CDR2 YFSETQ. V lost 3 bases and J 2 bases, leaving 7 bases between the germline ends. CDR3 loop: CASSSTATDTQYF. For the CDR3, the DNA is TGCGCCAGCAGCTCCACAGCCACAGATACGCAGTATTTT.

The rearrangement links TRBV10-2 to TRBJ2-1; possibly TRBD1 for D (5 bases). Trimming took 7 bases from V and 6 from J, leaving 13 bases between them. Per the germline V gene, CDR1 is WSHSY and CDR2 is SAAADI. This CDR3 region has 13 residues. Here the CDR3 DNA reads TGCGCCAGCAAGGGGCAGTACCTCAATGAGCAGTTCTTC. This gives the protein CASKGQYLNEQFF.

This rearrangement joins TRBV14 to TRBJ1-6, with D hard to call. CDR3 length: 17 amino acids. The V end lost 4 bases, the J end lost 10 bases, and 23 bases lay between the germline ends. CDR1 is SGHDN and CDR2 is FVKESK in the germline V gene. The DNA for the CDR3 is TGTGCCAGCAGCCTTTCTTCGGGGTGGAGGGTTCACTCACCCCTCCACTTT. Amino acid sequence: CASSLSSGWRVHSPLHF.

The chain is built from TRBV20-1 and TRBJ2-3; TRBD1 aligns across 10 bases. This CDR3 contains 11 residues. The V gene's germline CDR1 is DFQATT and CDR2 SNEGSKA (reference sequence). J gave up 8 bases and V 6 bases, and 2 bases lay outside the gene matches. The CDR3 spells CSARQGATQYF. CDR3 bases: TGCAGTGCCCGACAGGGGGCTACGCAGTATTTT.

This clone was seen ten or more times. The chain is built from TRBV7-3 and TRBJ2-1; 13 positions agree with TRBD2. J was trimmed by 4 bases and V by 2 bases; bases with no gene match: 2. Germline CDR1 reads SGHTA; CDR2 reads FQGTGA. The length of the CDR3 is 16 residues. The chain's CDR3 is CASSLATSGGYNEQFF. CDR3 in DNA: TGTGCCAGCAGCTTAGCGACTAGCGGGGGGTACAATGAGCAGTTCTTC. Full variable domain (outside the CDR3, taken from reference TRBV7-3 and TRBJ2-1): GAGVSQTPSNKVTEKGKYVELRCDPISGHTALYWYRQSLGQGPEFLIYFQGTGAADDSGLPNDRFFAVRPEGSVSTLKIQRTERGDSAVYLCASSLATSGGYNEQFFGPGTRLTVL.

This rearrangement joins TRBV4-1 to TRBJ1-3, with no clear D. Deletions cut 0 bases from V and 4 bases from J, with 4 bases between. CDR3 length: 13 residues. Germline V gene lookup returns CDR1 MGHRA and CDR2 YSYEKL. The DNA of the CDR3 is TGCGCCAGCAGCCAAGATCTGGGAAACACCATATATTTT. Its translation is CASSQDLGNTIYF.

The V and J genes are TRBV11-1 and TRBJ2-7; the match to TRBD1 covers 7 bases. V was clipped by 6 bases and J by 0 bases; unmatched bases: 8. Germline-derived CDR1 and CDR2 are SGHAT and FQDESV (reference sequence). This CDR3 is 15 amino acids long. CDR3 bases: TGTGCCAGCAGGTTCCGGACAGGTGGCTCCTACGAGCAGTACTTC. Protein product: CASRFRTGGSYEQYF.

The gene calls are TRBV7-9 and TRBJ1-2; D is perhaps TRBD1 (6 bases). The germline V gene has CDR1 SEHNR and CDR2 FQNEAQ (reference sequence). The CDR3 is 14 residues long. Deletions cut 1 base from V and 3 bases from J, with 9 bases between. CDR3: CASSLGHRDYGYTF. The CDR3 DNA follows: TGTGCCAGCAGCTTAGGCCACAGGGACTATGGCTACACCTTC.

The CDR3 loop reads CASGQYVEQYF. CDR3 nucleotides: TGTGCCAGTGGACAGTACGTCGAGCAGTACTTC. The rearrangement links TRBV7-9 to TRBJ2-7; maybe TRBD1 (6 bases). V was pared by 9 bases and J by 6 bases, with 12 bases between. The CDR3 is 11 residues long. Per germline, CDR1 SEHNR and CDR2 FQNEAQ (reference sequence). The entire variable domain, with the rest obtained from reference TRBV7-9 and TRBJ2-7, is as follows: DTGVSQNPRHKITKRGQNVTFRCDPISEHNRLYWYRQTLGQGPEFLTYFQNEAQLEKSRLLSDRFSAERPKGSFSTLEIQRTEQGDSAMYLCASGQYVEQYFGPGTRLTVT.

This clone has a handful of counts. The rearrangement uses TRBV28 and TRBJ1-6, with D unresolved. The CDR3 covers 17 residues. Germline V gene sequence: CDR1 MDHEN, CDR2 SYDVKM. Trimming took 4 bases from V and 9 from J, leaving 22 bases between them. CDR3 sequence reads: CASSWLQTGSGLSPLHF. In DNA form, the CDR3 reads TGTGCCAGCAGTTGGCTCCAGACGGGTTCCGGTCTTTCACCCCTCCACTTT.

DNA for the CDR3: TGCGCCAGCAGCCAAGGCCTAGCGGGCCCCTACGAGCAGTACTTC. Protein: CASSQGLAGPYEQYF. V is TRBV4-1 and J is TRBJ2-7, with 8 bases that match TRBD2. CDR1 is MGHRA, CDR2 YSYEKL, per germline. This CDR3 comprises 15 residues. The J segment lost 2 bases and the V segment lost 1 base, leaving 4 bases of the junction unmatched.

The J gene is TRBJ2-1, the V gene TRBV5-1; 7 nucleotides line up with TRBD2. The length of the CDR3 is 14 residues. The ends lost 0 bases at V and 6 bases at J; junction bases unmatched: 3. The germline gives CDR1 SGHRS, CDR2 YFSETQ. CDR3 nucleotide sequence: TGCGCCAGCAGCTTGGCCACTAGCGTCAATGAGCAGTTCTTC. Protein sequence: CASSLATSVNEQFF.

The chain uses TRBV7-9 and TRBJ2-1, with 10 bases lining up with TRBD2. From germline, CDR1 is SEHNR and CDR2 FQNEAQ (reference sequence). The CDR3 is 15 residues long. After removal of 5 bases from V and 9 bases from J, the junction contained 10 bases not matched to a gene. CDR3 DNA sequence: TGTGCCAGCAGCCCTCTAGCGGGAGTACGGGTTGAGCAGTTCTTC. It specifies CASSPLAGVRVEQFF.

The J gene is TRBJ2-7, the V gene TRBV11-2, with 9 bases matching TRBD1. Looked up from germline, CDR1 is SGHAT and CDR2 is FQNNGV. The CDR3 runs to 15 residues. Losses at the gene ends were 5 bases for V and 2 bases for J; bases not matched to a gene: 7. The CDR3 nucleotides are TGTGCCAGCAGCCCGCGAAGGGACAGGGCCTACGAGCAGTACTTC. Protein product: CASSPRRDRAYEQYF.

The V call is TRBV24-1, the J call TRBJ2-2; possible D gene TRBD1, 5 bases. Germline CDR1 KGHDR, CDR2 SFDVKD. The CDR3 runs to 14 residues. V dropped 5 bases and J dropped 4 bases, with 10 bases sitting between them. The CDR3 loop is CATSGAGRTGELFF. CDR3 bases: TGTGCCACCAGTGGGGCAGGGCGCACCGGGGAGCTGTTTTTT.

This clone was seen only a few times. This rearrangement joins TRBV28 to TRBJ1-2; the match to TRBD1 covers 7 bases. Germline assignment: CDR1 MDHEN and CDR2 SYDVKM. The CDR3 runs to 14 residues. V dropped 6 bases and J dropped 4; count of bases not matched to a gene: 8. CDR3: CASRPVTGIYGYTF. CDR3 coding DNA: TGTGCCAGCAGGCCCGTGACAGGGATCTATGGCTACACCTTC.

This clone was counted a single time. The V and J genes are TRBV12-5 and TRBJ1-5, with 7 bases that match TRBD1. V shed 5 bases and J 2 bases; nucleotides not matched to a gene: 9. The CDR3 is 16 amino acids. Germline-derived CDR1 and CDR2 are LGHNT and FRNRAP. CDR3 in amino acids: CASGGLLGGGNQPQHF. The DNA for the CDR3 is TGTGCTAGTGGTGGCCTATTAGGGGGCGGCAATCAGCCCCAGCATTTT.

Only a few counts were recorded for this clone. V and J are TRBV6-4 and TRBJ2-3; D is ambiguous. Germline V gene lookup returns CDR1 MRHNA and CDR2 SNTAGT. CDR3 length equals 16 residues. V lost 4 bases and J lost 1, with 15 bases in between. CDR3 coding DNA: TGTGCCAGCAGTGCCCAACTAATGGCCGGCACAGATACGCAGTATTTT. Protein sequence: CASSAQLMAGTDTQYF.